This T cell receptor beta chain is drawn from a study of spatial heterogeneity in lung cancer (dated by TCRdb to about 2019). Broadly, across the study: Beta-chain transcripts were consistently detected in greater numbers than alpha-chain transcripts, which likely reflected higher beta-chain transcript abundance. In the raw uncorrected reads, each unique combination of TCR and UMI appeared on average more than ten times. In non-small cell lung cancer, the study made a quantitative comparison of TCR alpha and beta repertoires among multiple tumor regions, matched nontumor lung and blood. Nonsynonymous mutation counts, determined by whole-exome sequencing of tumor tissue, were related to TCR repertoire features. Both alpha and beta chains were TCR-sequenced in roughly 200 tumor regions, around 65 matched nontumor lung samples and some 50 PBMC samples obtained at surgery. The study at large found these results: Additional single-cell paired TCR alpha and beta sequencing was considered necessary to confirm, at a functional level, the hypothesis that regional TCRs recognize regional mutations. Ubiquitous expanded tumor TCRs were found in blood more often at tumor resection than at routine follow-up.

Libraries were built with 5' RACE. The reads were generated on a NextSeq 500. In the TCR library protocol, a unique molecular identifier was attached to each TCR cDNA molecule so that PCR and sequencing errors could be corrected. For the original study's pipeline: Decombinator tools were used for TCR identification, UMI-based error correction and CDR3 extraction. Expanded TCRs were defined as those above a frequency of 2 per 1,000, corresponding to the top 1% of the tumor frequency distribution. Renyi diversity was computed with the R vegan package after each repertoire had been subsampled 100 times to 5,000 TCRs. CDR3 similarity networks were constructed using string-kernel similarity of amino acid triplets, with links drawn between CDR3s whose pairwise similarity was above 0.82. Using fastp at Q25 and MiXCR, TCRdb reprocessed the public reads and kept productive beta chains. Each entry is one CDR3 protein sequence, shown with its most common DNA and genes. The authors' filters were not applied to this entry. The sample contains approximately 44,000 distinct CDR3 sequences, roughly 15% of them found a single time. 50% to 70% of the sample comes from the top ten.

The CDR3 sequence holds 17 residues, the cysteine and phenylalanine included. Only the CDR3 region is kept as DNA, spanning 51 bases read in frame from base 1. CDR1 and CDR2 were assigned from the germline V gene (reference sequence) as LNHDA and SQIVND. At the junction V is shortened by 4 bases and J by 4 bases; bases outside the gene matches: 13. The time point label, as the study defines it: sample taken at primary tumor resection. Donors were around 69 patients with early-stage, untreated non-small cell lung cancer from the lung TRACERx cohort. TCR sequencing used whole RNA extracted from tumor and nontumor lung tissue, or from cryopreserved PBMC samples, without cell sorting. Only patients for whom sufficient RNA was available from at least two tumor regions were selected for TCR sequencing. This clonotype has a handful of counts. It has no known antigen specificity. Per-base quality was not reported, and no clone a single base away is much larger than it.

The sequence was collected from a male donor with early-stage non-small cell lung cancer. The source material was PBMCs, sampled at surgery. This sequence uses TRBV19 and TRBJ2-1; TRBD2 agrees with 7 junctional bases. The CDR3 loop reads CASSRKGGESGYNEQFF. The DNA is as follows: TGTGCCAGTAGTAGAAAGGGAGGGGAATCGGGGTACAATGAGCAGTTCTTC.